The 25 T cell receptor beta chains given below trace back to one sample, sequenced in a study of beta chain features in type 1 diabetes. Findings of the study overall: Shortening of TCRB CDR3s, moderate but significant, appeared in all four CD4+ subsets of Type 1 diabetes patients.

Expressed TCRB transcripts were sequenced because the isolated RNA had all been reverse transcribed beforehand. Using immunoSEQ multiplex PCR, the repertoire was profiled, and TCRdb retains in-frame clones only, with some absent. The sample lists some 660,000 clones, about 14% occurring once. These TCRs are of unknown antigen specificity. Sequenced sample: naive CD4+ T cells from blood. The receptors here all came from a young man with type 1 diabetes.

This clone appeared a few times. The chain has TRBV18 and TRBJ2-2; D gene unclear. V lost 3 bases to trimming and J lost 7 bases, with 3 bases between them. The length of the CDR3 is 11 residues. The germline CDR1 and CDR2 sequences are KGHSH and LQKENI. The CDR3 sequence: CASSPVGELFF. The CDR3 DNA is TGTGCCAGCTCACCCGTCGGGGAGCTGTTTTTT.

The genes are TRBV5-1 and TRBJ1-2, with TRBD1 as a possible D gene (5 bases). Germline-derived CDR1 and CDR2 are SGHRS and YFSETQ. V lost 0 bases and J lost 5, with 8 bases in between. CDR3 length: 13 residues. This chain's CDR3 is CASSLGGTYGYTF. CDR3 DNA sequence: TGCGCCAGCAGCTTGGGGGGCACATATGGCTACACCTTC.

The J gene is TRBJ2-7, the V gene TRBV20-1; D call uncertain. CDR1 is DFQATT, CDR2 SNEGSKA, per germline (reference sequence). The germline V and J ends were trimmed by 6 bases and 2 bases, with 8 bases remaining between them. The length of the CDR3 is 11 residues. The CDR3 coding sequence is TGCAGTGCCCCTTGGACCTACGAGCAGTACTTC. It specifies CSAPWTYEQYF.

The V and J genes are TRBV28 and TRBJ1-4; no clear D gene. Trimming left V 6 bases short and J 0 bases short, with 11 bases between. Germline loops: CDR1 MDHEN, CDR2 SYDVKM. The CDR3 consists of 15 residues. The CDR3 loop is CASRRTVATNEKLFF. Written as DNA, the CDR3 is TGTGCCAGCAGACGGACCGTTGCAACTAATGAAAAACTGTTTTTT.

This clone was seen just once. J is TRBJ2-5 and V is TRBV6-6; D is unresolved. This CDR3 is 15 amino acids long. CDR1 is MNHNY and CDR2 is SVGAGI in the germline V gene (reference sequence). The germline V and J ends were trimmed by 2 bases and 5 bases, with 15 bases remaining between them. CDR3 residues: CASSYGGTLPETQYF. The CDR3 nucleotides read TGTGCCAGCAGTTACGGTGGCACCCTCCCGGAGACCCAGTACTTC.

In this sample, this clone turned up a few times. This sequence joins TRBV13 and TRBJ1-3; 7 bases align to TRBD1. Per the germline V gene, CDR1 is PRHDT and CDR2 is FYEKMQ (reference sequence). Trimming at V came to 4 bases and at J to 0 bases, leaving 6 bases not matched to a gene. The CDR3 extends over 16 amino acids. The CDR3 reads CASSWDRFLSGNTIYF. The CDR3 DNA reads TGTGCCAGCAGCTGGGACAGATTCCTCTCTGGAAACACCATATATTTT.

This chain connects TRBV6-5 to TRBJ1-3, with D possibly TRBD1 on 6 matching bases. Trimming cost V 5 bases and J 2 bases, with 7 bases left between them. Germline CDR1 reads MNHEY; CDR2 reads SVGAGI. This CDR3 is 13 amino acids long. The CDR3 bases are TGTGCCAGCAGTAGGGGGACTGGAAACACCATATATTTT. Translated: CASSRGTGNTIYF.

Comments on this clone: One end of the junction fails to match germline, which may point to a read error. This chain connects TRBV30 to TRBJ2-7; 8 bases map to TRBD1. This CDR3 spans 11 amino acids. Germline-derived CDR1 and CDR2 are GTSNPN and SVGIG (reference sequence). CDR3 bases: TGTGCCTCACTACGGGGGCAGGGGGCAATCTTC. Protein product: CASLRGQGAIF.

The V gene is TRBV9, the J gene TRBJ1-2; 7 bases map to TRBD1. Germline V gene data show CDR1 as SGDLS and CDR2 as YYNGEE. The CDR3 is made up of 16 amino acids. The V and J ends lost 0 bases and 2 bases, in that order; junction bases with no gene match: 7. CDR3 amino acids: CASSVAPSGGNYGYTF. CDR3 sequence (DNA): TGTGCCAGCAGCGTAGCCCCCTCAGGGGGGAACTATGGCTACACCTTC.

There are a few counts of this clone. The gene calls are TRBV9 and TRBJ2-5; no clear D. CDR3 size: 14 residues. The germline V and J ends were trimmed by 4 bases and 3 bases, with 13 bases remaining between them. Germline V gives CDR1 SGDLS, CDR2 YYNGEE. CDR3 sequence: CASSPSGPKETQYF. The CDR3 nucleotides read TGTGCCAGCAGCCCAAGTGGGCCCAAAGAGACCCAGTACTTC.

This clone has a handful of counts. CDR3 coding DNA: TGTGCCAGCAGCCAAGGGGCAGGGGGCGCCGAAAAACTGTTTTTT. This translates into CASSQGAGGAEKLFF. V and J are TRBV14 and TRBJ1-4; 8 bases fit TRBD1. The CDR3 contains 15 residues. V was clipped by 1 base and J by 8 bases; unmatched bases: 6. Germline CDR1 is SGHDN and CDR2 is FVKESK. The full variable domain, completed using reference TRBV14 and TRBJ1-4, is EAGVTQFPSHSVIEKGQTVTLRCDPISGHDNLYWYRRVMGKEIKFLLHFVKESKQDESGMPNNRFLAERTGGTYSTLKVQPAELEDSGVYFCASSQGAGGAEKLFFGSGTQLSVL.

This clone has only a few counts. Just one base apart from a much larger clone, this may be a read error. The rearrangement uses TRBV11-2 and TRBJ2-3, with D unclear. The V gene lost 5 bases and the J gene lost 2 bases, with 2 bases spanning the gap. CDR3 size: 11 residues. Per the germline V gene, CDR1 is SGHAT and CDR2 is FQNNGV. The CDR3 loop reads CASSHTDTQYF. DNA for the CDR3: TGTGCCAGCAGCCACACAGATACGCAGTATTTT.

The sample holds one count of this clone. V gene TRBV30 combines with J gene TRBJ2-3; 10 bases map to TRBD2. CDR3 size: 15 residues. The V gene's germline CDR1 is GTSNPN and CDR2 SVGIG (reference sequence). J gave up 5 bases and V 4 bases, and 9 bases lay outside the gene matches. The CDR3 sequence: CAWTRGTSDRDTQYF. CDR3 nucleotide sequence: TGTGCCTGGACGAGGGGGACTAGCGACCGAGATACGCAGTATTTT.

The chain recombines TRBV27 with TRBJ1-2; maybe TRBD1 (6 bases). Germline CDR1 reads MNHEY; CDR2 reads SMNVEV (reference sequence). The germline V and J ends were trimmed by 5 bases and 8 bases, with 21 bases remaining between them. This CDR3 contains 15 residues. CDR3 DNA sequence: TGTGCCAGCAGTATAGGGCAAGGGGGGGCGGGCGGCTACACCTTC. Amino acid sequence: CASSIGQGGAGGYTF.

The CDR3 region is CASSLRRMDRINQPQHF. The CDR3 DNA is TGCGCCAGCAGCTTGCGGCGGATGGACAGGATTAATCAGCCCCAGCATTTT. The genes are TRBV5-1 and TRBJ1-5; TRBD1 aligns across 7 bases. The J segment lost 4 bases and the V segment lost 1 base, leaving 11 bases of the junction unmatched. Germline assignment: CDR1 SGHRS and CDR2 YFSETQ. The CDR3 length is 17 residues.

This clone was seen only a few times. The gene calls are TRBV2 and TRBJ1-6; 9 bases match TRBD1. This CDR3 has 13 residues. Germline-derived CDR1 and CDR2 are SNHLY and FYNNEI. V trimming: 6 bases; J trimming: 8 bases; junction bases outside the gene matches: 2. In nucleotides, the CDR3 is TGTGCCAGCAGGACAGGGGGTGATTCACCCCTCCACTTT. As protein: CASRTGGDSPLHF.

The CDR3 here is CASSLGYADTQYF. The CDR3 DNA is TGCGCCAGCAGCTTGGGATACGCAGATACGCAGTATTTT. V gene TRBV5-1 combines with J gene TRBJ2-3; no clear D gene. Trimming took off 0 bases at V and 4 bases at J, with 6 bases between the two ends. Per germline, CDR1 SGHRS and CDR2 YFSETQ. This CDR3 has 13 amino acids.

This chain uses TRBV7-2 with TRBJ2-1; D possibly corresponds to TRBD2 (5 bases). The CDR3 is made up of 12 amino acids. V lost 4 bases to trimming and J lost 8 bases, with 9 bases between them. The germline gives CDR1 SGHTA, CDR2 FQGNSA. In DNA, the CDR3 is TGTGCCAGCAGCTGGACTTTCGATGAGCAGTTCTTC. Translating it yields CASSWTFDEQFF.

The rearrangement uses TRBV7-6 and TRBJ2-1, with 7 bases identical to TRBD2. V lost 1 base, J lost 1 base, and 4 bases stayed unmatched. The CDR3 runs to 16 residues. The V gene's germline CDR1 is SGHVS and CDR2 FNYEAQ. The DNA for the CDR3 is TGTGCCAGCAGCTTAGGGGGGGGTGTATCCTACAATGAGCAGTTCTTC. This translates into CASSLGGGVSYNEQFF.

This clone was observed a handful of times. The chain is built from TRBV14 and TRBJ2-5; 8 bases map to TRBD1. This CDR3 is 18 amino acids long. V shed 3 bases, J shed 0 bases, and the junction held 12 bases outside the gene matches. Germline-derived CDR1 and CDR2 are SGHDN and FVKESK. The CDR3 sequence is CASSQSKWDRLYQETQYF. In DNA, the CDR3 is TGTGCCAGCAGCCAGTCCAAATGGGACAGGCTTTACCAAGAGACCCAGTACTTC.

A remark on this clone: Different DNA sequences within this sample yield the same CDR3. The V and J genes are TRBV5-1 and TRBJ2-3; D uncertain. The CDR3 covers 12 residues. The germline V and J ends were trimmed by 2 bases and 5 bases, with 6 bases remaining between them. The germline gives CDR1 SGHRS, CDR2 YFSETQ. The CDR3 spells CASSFGGDTQYF. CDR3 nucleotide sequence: TGCGCCAGCAGCTTCGGCGGAGATACGCAGTATTTT.

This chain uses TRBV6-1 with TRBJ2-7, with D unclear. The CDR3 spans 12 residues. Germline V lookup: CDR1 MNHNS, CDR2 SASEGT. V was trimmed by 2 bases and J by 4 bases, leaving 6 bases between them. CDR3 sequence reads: CASSEMFYEQYF. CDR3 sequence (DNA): TGTGCCAGCAGTGAAATGTTTTACGAGCAGTACTTC.

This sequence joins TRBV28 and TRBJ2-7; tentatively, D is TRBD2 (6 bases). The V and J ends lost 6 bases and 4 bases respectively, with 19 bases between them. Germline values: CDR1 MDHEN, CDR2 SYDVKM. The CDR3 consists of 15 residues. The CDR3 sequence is CASSPFFAGRYEQYF. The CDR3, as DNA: TGTGCCAGCAGCCCCTTTTTCGCGGGAAGGTACGAGCAGTACTTC.

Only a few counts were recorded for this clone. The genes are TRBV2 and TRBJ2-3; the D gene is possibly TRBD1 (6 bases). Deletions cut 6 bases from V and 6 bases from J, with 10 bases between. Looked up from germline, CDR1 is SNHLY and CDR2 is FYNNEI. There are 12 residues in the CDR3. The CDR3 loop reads CASRRQEDTQYF. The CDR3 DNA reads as TGTGCCAGCAGGAGACAGGAGGATACGCAGTATTTT.

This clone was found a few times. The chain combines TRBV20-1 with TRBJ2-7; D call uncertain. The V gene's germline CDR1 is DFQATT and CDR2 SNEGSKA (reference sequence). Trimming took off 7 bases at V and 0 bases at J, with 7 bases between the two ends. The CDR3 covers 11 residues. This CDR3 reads CSVTGSYEQYF. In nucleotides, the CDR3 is TGCAGTGTGACGGGCTCCTACGAGCAGTACTTC.